The 17 T cell receptor beta chains presented below share a single source sample, sequenced in a study of blood T cells in healthy people across ages (dated by TCRdb to between 2014 and 2017). Library preparation was by 5' RACE. The reads were generated on an Illumina HiSeq 2500. A second PCR of roughly 7 to 11 cycles was performed with a sample-barcoded 5' primer and a J-beta primer mix. TCRdb reprocessed the public reads (quality trimming at Q25 with fastp, clone calling with MiXCR) and kept in-frame beta chains. Rows are combined by CDR3 protein, so each entry shows the most common genes and DNA. This sample comprises about a million distinct CDR3 sequences, less than 45% of them detected only once. 10% to 15% of the sample is taken by the ten largest. Sequenced: blood. The receptors were sampled from a man younger than 35 in good health.

For this clonotype: One end of the junction fails to match germline, which may point to a read error. The V and J genes are TRBV2 and TRBJ2-1, with D tentatively TRBD2 (6 bases). The CDR3 contains 14 residues. Germline values: CDR1 SNHLY, CDR2 FYNNEI. In DNA form, the CDR3 reads TGCCTTAGCTCTACCGGGGCGGGATACAATGAGCAGTTCTTC. This codes for CLSSTGAGYNEQFF. Variable domain in full (rest from reference TRBV2 and TRBJ2-1): EPEVTQTPSHQVTQMGQEVILRCVPISNHLYFYWYRQILGQKVEFLVSFYNNEISEKSEIFDDQFSVERPDGSNFTLKIRSTKLEDSAMYFCLSSTGAGYNEQFFGPGTRLTVL.

This clonotype was counted a single time. V and J are TRBV12-3 or TRBV12-4 and TRBJ1-2; D gene unclear. Trimming shortened V by 7 bases and J by 8 bases, and 11 bases separated the two germline ends. The CDR3 has 11 residues. CDR3 loop: CASNLGHGYTF. The CDR3 nucleotides are TGTGCCAGCAACCTAGGGCACGGCTACACCTTC.

This clonotype has only a few counts. The J gene is TRBJ1-1, the V gene TRBV13; D not resolved. The germline V and J ends were trimmed by 5 bases and 5 bases, with 9 bases remaining between them. The CDR3 runs 12 residues. The V gene's germline CDR1 is PRHDT and CDR2 FYEKMQ (reference sequence). CDR3 nucleotides: TGTGCCAGCAGCGAGGGAGAAACTGAAGCTTTCTTT. Amino acids: CASSEGETEAFF.

The CDR3 DNA is TGTGCCAGCAGTTACTCCAGGGGGTTGCGGTCCGTAGGAGATACGCAGTATTTT. Its translation is CASSYSRGLRSVGDTQYF. J is TRBJ2-3 and V is TRBV6-5; 7 bases agree with TRBD1. J lost 5 bases, V lost 0 bases, and 14 bases had no gene match. The CDR3 has 18 residues. Germline lookup yields CDR1 MNHEY and CDR2 SVGAGI.

The chain is built from TRBV18 and TRBJ2-3, with 8 positions matching TRBD2. V dropped 3 bases and J dropped 2; count of bases not matched to a gene: 4. CDR1 is KGHSH, CDR2 LQKENI, per germline. CDR3 length equals 15 residues. The CDR3 bases are TGTGCCAGCTCACCGAAGCGGGAGACCACAGATACGCAGTATTTT. Translating gives CASSPKRETTDTQYF.

This sequence joins TRBV6-2 or TRBV6-3 and TRBJ1-2; D gene ambiguous. Germline values: CDR1 MNHEY, CDR2 SVGEGT. Trimming removed 6 bases from V and 8 bases from J, with 13 bases in between. There are 12 residues in the CDR3. CDR3 sequence: CASSLTNWGYTF. The CDR3 bases are TGTGCCAGCAGCCTAACCAACTGGGGCTACACCTTC.

V usage is TRBV14 and J usage is TRBJ2-3, with 7 bases that match TRBD2. The CDR3 length is 16 residues. With V trimmed by 4 bases and J by 1 base, 8 bases remained unmatched. Germline V gives CDR1 SGHDN, CDR2 FVKESK. CDR3 region: CASSLLPTSGTDTQYF. The CDR3 DNA is TGTGCCAGCAGCCTCCTCCCCACTAGCGGCACAGATACGCAGTATTTT.

This clonotype has a handful of counts. The gene calls are TRBV29-1 and TRBJ2-7; maybe TRBD1 (5 bases). Between the trimmed V and J ends, which lost 0 bases and 3 bases, there was a span of 9 bases. This CDR3 is 13 amino acids long. CDR1 and CDR2 from the germline V gene are SQVTM and ANQGSEA. The CDR3 nucleotides are TGCAGCGTTGAAGAACTCGACAGCTACGAGCAGTACTTC. This sequence encodes CSVEELDSYEQYF.

This clonotype was observed a handful of times. The V gene is TRBV6-6, the J gene TRBJ2-5; D remains unclear. This CDR3 has 15 amino acids. Deletions cut 2 bases from V and 5 bases from J, with 15 bases between. Germline V gene lookup returns CDR1 MNHNY and CDR2 SVGAGI (reference sequence). CDR3: CASSYVRRVTETQYF. The CDR3 nucleotides read TGTGCCAGCAGTTACGTGAGAAGGGTAACGGAGACCCAGTACTTC.

CDR3 protein: CASSYRGASNTEAFF. For the CDR3, the DNA is TGTGCCAGCAGTTACCGGGGGGCTTCGAACACTGAAGCTTTCTTT. The chain carries TRBV6-2 or TRBV6-3 and TRBJ1-1; tentative D call: TRBD1 (6 bases). This CDR3 is built from 15 residues. Between the trimmed V and J ends, which lost 2 bases and 1 base, there was a span of 11 bases. Germline loops: CDR1 MNHEY, CDR2 SVGEGT.

The gene calls are TRBV7-2 and TRBJ1-1, with 9 positions matching TRBD1. Germline trimming cut 4 bases from V and 11 bases from J; bases unmatched to any gene: 8. Germline loops: CDR1 SGHTA, CDR2 FQGNSA. This CDR3 contains 13 residues. CDR3 nucleotides: TGTGCCAGCAGCTCGTCCGGGACAGGGTTGGCTTTCTTT. This codes for CASSSSGTGLAFF.

The rearrangement links TRBV29-1 to TRBJ2-5, with D unresolved. The germline V and J ends were trimmed by 3 bases and 13 bases, with 9 bases remaining between them. CDR1 and CDR2 from the germline V gene are SQVTM and ANQGSEA. There are 9 residues in the CDR3. In nucleotides, the CDR3 is TGCAGCGTTGATACTGAGCGGTACTTC. Amino acid sequence: CSVDTERYF.

V usage is TRBV10-3 and J usage is TRBJ1-1; TRBD1 is a possible D gene (5 bases). The germline V gene encodes CDR1 ENHRY and CDR2 SYGVKD. This CDR3 contains 13 residues. Trimming pared 7 bases from V and 4 bases from J, leaving 13 bases between. CDR3 bases: TGTGCCATCAAAGAGAGGAGGGGCACTGAAGCTTTCTTT. Its translation is CAIKERRGTEAFF.

This clonotype has just one count. The J gene is TRBJ2-6, the V gene TRBV6-1; D is perhaps TRBD1 (5 bases). Germline V gives CDR1 MNHNS, CDR2 SASEGT. The CDR3 runs 16 residues. Trimming took 0 bases from V and 2 from J, leaving 8 bases between them. CDR3 bases: TGTGCCAGCAGTGAAGCCCAGGGCCCTGGGGCCAACGTCCTGACTTTC. This encodes CASSEAQGPGANVLTF.

The chain uses TRBV7-3 and TRBJ2-1; 9 bases match TRBD1. Germline V gene data show CDR1 as SGHTA and CDR2 as FQGTGA. The junction had 4 bases not matched to a gene; V was cut back by 2 bases and J by 2 bases. The length of the CDR3 is 16 residues. The CDR3 coding sequence is TGTGCCAGCAGCTTAGACAGGGGGGTGACCTACAATGAGCAGTTCTTC. Translating gives CASSLDRGVTYNEQFF.

This clonotype was found a few times. This rearrangement joins TRBV4-1 to TRBJ1-6; D perhaps matches TRBD1 (5 bases). This CDR3 contains 16 residues. Germline V gene sequence: CDR1 MGHRA, CDR2 YSYEKL. V lost 3 bases, J lost 6 bases, and 15 bases lay in between. In DNA form, the CDR3 reads TGCGCCAGCAGCCAGGTACCGGGACTGCTTAATTCACCCCTCCACTTT. Translated, it gives CASSQVPGLLNSPLHF.

The sample holds a few counts of this clonotype. V gene TRBV4-3 combines with J gene TRBJ2-1; D is undetermined. The CDR3 sequence is 12 residues long. CDR1 and CDR2 (germline): LGHNA, YSLEER. The V and J ends lost 0 bases and 9 bases respectively, with 6 bases between them. The CDR3 region has the DNA TGCGCCAGCAGCCAAGAAGGGATTGAGCAGTTCTTC. Protein: CASSQEGIEQFF.